Below, 28 T cell receptor beta chains from the same sample are listed, as sequenced in a study of graft-versus-host responses after intestinal transplantation. TCRdb's copy holds only in-frame clones and misses some; the assay was immunoSEQ multiplex PCR. This table has some 85,000 clones, roughly 84% appearing once. The antigens for these receptors are not known. Sequencing was performed on unstimulated CD8+ T cells sorted from spleen or lymph node cells, taken before transplant. These receptors came from a human donor who was the organ donor for an intestinal transplant.

This clone was seen once. This chain joins TRBV19 and TRBJ2-3, with a possible D match to TRBD1 (5 bases). CDR1 LNHDA and CDR2 SQIVND come from the germline V gene (reference sequence). The length of the CDR3 is 17 residues. Trimming stripped 3 bases from V and 2 bases from J, with 18 bases between. DNA of the CDR3: TGTGCCAGTAGTATTGACCTCGACAGACCTTTCACAGATACGCAGTATTTT. This encodes CASSIDLDRPFTDTQYF.

In its sample, this clone is large. This chain links TRBV2 with TRBJ1-3; D possibly corresponds to TRBD1 (5 bases). This CDR3 is built from 15 residues. Germline V gene data show CDR1 as SNHLY and CDR2 as FYNNEI. V was trimmed by 4 bases and J by 0 bases, leaving 10 bases between them. The CDR3 region has the DNA TGTGCCAGCAGTGGGGGGGTTAACTCTGGAAACACCATATATTTT. Its protein is CASSGGVNSGNTIYF.

The chain employs TRBV7-2 and TRBJ1-6; perhaps TRBD1 as D (5 bases). The CDR3 contains 15 residues. Trimming took 4 bases from V and 7 from J, leaving 14 bases between them. CDR1 is SGHTA and CDR2 is FQGNSA in the germline V gene. The CDR3: CASSSGTEENSPLHF. The CDR3 region has the DNA TGTGCCAGCAGCTCCGGGACCGAGGAAAATTCACCCCTCCACTTT. Based on the CDR3 plus reference TRBV7-2 and TRBJ1-6, the full variable domain is GAGVSQSPSNKVTEKGKDVELRCDPISGHTALYWYRQSLGQGLEFLIYFQGNSAPDKSGLPSDRFSAERTGGSVSTLTIQRTQQEDSAVYLCASSSGTEENSPLHFGNGTRLTVT.

This clone turned up a few times. The chain uses TRBV6-1 and TRBJ1-1; a weak D match, TRBD1 (5 bases). Looked up from germline, CDR1 is MNHNS and CDR2 is SASEGT. The CDR3 has 16 residues. Trimming stripped 2 bases from V and 1 base from J, with 14 bases between. The CDR3 DNA sequence: TGTGCCAGCAGTGAACATACCGGGACCGCGAACACTGAAGCTTTCTTT. This encodes CASSEHTGTANTEAFF.

This clone was detected once. The genes are TRBV28 and TRBJ2-7; D tentatively fits TRBD1 or TRBD2 (6 bases each). Germline CDR1 and CDR2: MDHEN and SYDVKM. V was shortened by 8 bases and J by 4 bases, with 18 bases between the two germline ends. The CDR3 covers 14 residues. This chain's CDR3 is CASSVRGLEYEQYF. The CDR3 DNA sequence: TGTGCCAGCTCCGTCCGGGGGCTCGAATACGAGCAGTACTTC.

This clone was counted once. The rearrangement joins TRBV7-3 to TRBJ2-2; D gene unclear. The CDR3 is 13 amino acids. Trimming stripped 4 bases from V and 6 bases from J, with 9 bases between. In germline, CDR1 is SGHTA, CDR2 FQGTGA. CDR3 region: CASSSSGPGELFF. CDR3 in DNA: TGTGCCAGCAGCTCCTCCGGTCCCGGGGAGCTGTTTTTT. Filled out from reference TRBV7-3 and TRBJ2-2, the complete variable domain reads GAGVSQTPSNKVTEKGKYVELRCDPISGHTALYWYRQSLGQGPEFLIYFQGTGAADDSGLPNDRFFAVRPEGSVSTLKIQRTERGDSAVYLCASSSSGPGELFFGEGSRLTVL.

This CDR3 reads CASSLDPGIGGYTF. In nucleotides, the CDR3 is TGTGCCAGCAGTCTCGACCCGGGGATAGGGGGCTACACCTTC. The J gene is TRBJ1-2, the V gene TRBV6-5, with unresolved D. The V gene's germline CDR1 is MNHEY and CDR2 SVGAGI. This CDR3 is 14 amino acids long. Deletions cut 5 bases from V and 8 bases from J, with 18 bases between.

The rearrangement links TRBV10-2 to TRBJ2-5; D perhaps matches TRBD2 (6 bases). V lost 6 bases to trimming and J lost 7 bases, with 18 bases between them. Germline lookup yields CDR1 WSHSY and CDR2 SAAADI. The CDR3 runs 14 residues. Here the CDR3 DNA reads TGCGCCAGCAGCGGGGCGACGGGGGACGGGACCCAGTACTTC. As protein: CASSGATGDGTQYF.

The rearrangement joins TRBV4-1 to TRBJ2-7; 9 bases line up with TRBD1. V gave up 0 bases and J gave up 3 bases; unmatched junction bases: 9. CDR1 is MGHRA, CDR2 YSYEKL, per germline. This CDR3 contains 17 residues. The CDR3 here is CASSQDSATGGSYEQYF. CDR3 bases: TGCGCCAGCAGCCAAGACTCGGCGACAGGGGGTAGCTACGAGCAGTACTTC.

The CDR3 sequence is CASKPDRAGGELFF. DNA for the CDR3: TGTGCCAGTAAACCGGACAGGGCCGGCGGGGAGCTGTTTTTT. This chain connects TRBV19 to TRBJ2-2; 8 bases agree with TRBD1. The germline V gene encodes CDR1 LNHDA and CDR2 SQIVND (reference sequence). V trimming: 7 bases; J trimming: 7 bases; junction bases outside the gene matches: 8. This CDR3 comprises 14 residues.

This chain connects TRBV10-3 to TRBJ1-5; D remains unclear. From germline, CDR1 is ENHRY and CDR2 SYGVKD. The CDR3 is 14 amino acids. V was pared by 0 bases and J by 6 bases, with 9 bases between. CDR3 residues: CAISESLASQPQHF. CDR3 in DNA: TGTGCCATCAGTGAGTCTTTGGCGAGTCAGCCCCAGCATTTT.

This chain joins TRBV12-1 and TRBJ2-7. TRBV12-1 constitutes a pseudogene. The CDR3 covers 10 residues. CDR3 in amino acids: CASAPYEQYF. Written as DNA, the CDR3 is TGTGCCAGCGCCCCCTACGAGCAGTACTTC.

The chain recombines TRBV5-1 with TRBJ1-1; 9 positions agree with TRBD1. The CDR3 consists of 15 residues. Losses at the gene ends were 4 bases for V and 4 bases for J; bases not matched to a gene: 8. The germline V gene has CDR1 SGHRS and CDR2 YFSETQ. CDR3 nucleotide sequence: TGCGCCAGCAGCGCCGGACAGGGGTTGGTCACTGAAGCTTTCTTT. It is translated as CASSAGQGLVTEAFF.

The J gene is TRBJ2-2, the V gene TRBV28; 13 nucleotides agree with TRBD2. The V and J ends lost 1 base and 5 bases, in that order; junction bases with no gene match: 1. CDR1 is MDHEN and CDR2 is SYDVKM in the germline V gene. There are 16 residues in the CDR3. CDR3 DNA: TGTGCCAGCAGTTTATTGACTAGCGGGGGGACCGGGGAGCTGTTTTTT. It is translated as CASSLLTSGGTGELFF.

The chain links TRBV5-1 to TRBJ2-7, with 9 bases identical to TRBD1. The V gene end was trimmed by 2 bases and the J gene end by 5 bases; junction bases not matched to a gene: 8. The germline gives CDR1 SGHRS, CDR2 YFSETQ. The CDR3 totals 15 residues. This CDR3 is CASSLGQGILDEQYF. The CDR3, as DNA: TGCGCCAGCAGCTTAGGACAGGGGATTTTGGACGAGCAGTACTTC.

This clone was detected once. The chain couples TRBV6-1 to TRBJ1-1; unclear D gene. Germline V gene lookup returns CDR1 MNHNS and CDR2 SASEGT. The length of the CDR3 is 13 residues. The V end was cut by 5 bases, the J end by 2 bases, with 9 bases between. The CDR3 here is CASSPDGNTEAFF. DNA for the CDR3: TGTGCCAGCAGTCCGGACGGAAACACTGAAGCTTTCTTT.

The chain uses TRBV6-1 and TRBJ2-1; D unresolved. The CDR3 length is 12 residues. With 4 bases removed from V and 10 bases from J, the gap between germline ends came to 11 bases. Germline V gene sequence: CDR1 MNHNS, CDR2 SASEGT. The CDR3 region has the DNA TGTGCCAGCAGTGGTGGGGTAGCCGAGCAGTTCTTC. Translation gives CASSGGVAEQFF.

This clone occurred a few times. In the same sample, other DNA sequences code for this CDR3. The CDR3 DNA is TGTGCCAGCAGCTTAGCGGGGGGACCCAACAATGAGCAGTTCTTC. Amino acids: CASSLAGGPNNEQFF. The rearrangement joins TRBV6-5 to TRBJ2-1; 10 nucleotides align to TRBD2. V trimming: 6 bases; J trimming: 5 bases; junction bases outside the gene matches: 7. Germline values: CDR1 MNHEY, CDR2 SVGAGI. This CDR3 comprises 15 residues.

V gene TRBV4-1 combines with J gene TRBJ1-3; D is unresolved. The CDR3 contains 17 residues. The V and J ends lost 0 bases and 0 bases respectively, with 12 bases between them. Germline V lookup: CDR1 MGHRA, CDR2 YSYEKL. Written as DNA, the CDR3 is TGCGCCAGCAGCCAAGATTTTAAGGTCCGCTCTGGAAACACCATATATTTT. Translation: CASSQDFKVRSGNTIYF.

The chain joins TRBV5-1 to TRBJ2-7; the D gene could be TRBD1 or TRBD2 (5 bases each). CDR3 size: 15 residues. The germline gives CDR1 SGHRS, CDR2 YFSETQ. Trimming removed 0 bases at V and 0 bases at J, with 10 bases between. CDR3 sequence: CASSLEMGTSYEQYF. The CDR3 coding sequence is TGCGCCAGCAGCTTGGAGATGGGGACCTCCTACGAGCAGTACTTC. The variable domain in full, with the rest retrieved from reference TRBV5-1 and TRBJ2-7, is KAGVTQTPRYLIKTRGQQVTLSCSPISGHRSVSWYQQTPGQGLQFLFEYFSETQRNKGNFPGRFSGRQFSNSRSEMNVSTLELGDSALYLCASSLEMGTSYEQYFGPGTRLTVT.

V and J are TRBV6-1 and TRBJ1-3, with D unresolved. This CDR3 spans 16 amino acids. Germline CDR1 and CDR2: MNHNS and SASEGT. The V end lost 4 bases, the J end lost 0 bases, and 13 bases lay between the germline ends. The CDR3 region is CASSGAQEYSGNTIYF. The CDR3 DNA reads TGTGCCAGCAGTGGGGCACAAGAATACTCTGGAAACACCATATATTTT.

J is TRBJ2-3 and V is TRBV11-1; D possibly corresponds to TRBD2 (6 bases). V gave up 6 bases and J gave up 2 bases, with 21 bases separating them. CDR3 size: 17 residues. Germline V lookup: CDR1 SGHAT, CDR2 FQDESV (reference sequence). Here the CDR3 reads CASSFRTRGEITDTQYF. CDR3 DNA: TGTGCCAGCAGTTTCCGGACGCGGGGAGAAATCACAGATACGCAGTATTTT. The full variable domain, completed using reference TRBV11-1 and TRBJ2-3, is EAEVAQSPRYKITEKSQAVAFWCDPISGHATLYWYRQILGQGPELLVQFQDESVVDDSQLPKDRFSAERLKGVDSTLKIQPAELGDSAMYLCASSFRTRGEITDTQYFGPGTRLTVL.

The genes are TRBV28 and TRBJ2-3, with 11 bases lining up with TRBD2. This CDR3 comprises 16 residues. Germline CDR1 is MDHEN and CDR2 is SYDVKM. The junction had 5 bases not matched to a gene; V was cut back by 2 bases and J by 4 bases. This CDR3 is CASSLELAGGSDTQYF. The CDR3 DNA reads as TGTGCCAGCAGTTTAGAGCTAGCGGGGGGTTCAGATACGCAGTATTTT.

The V call is TRBV19, the J call TRBJ1-1, with TRBD1 as a possible D gene (5 bases). V was cut by 4 bases and J by 4 bases, with 13 bases left in between. CDR1 is LNHDA, CDR2 SQIVND, per germline (reference sequence). This CDR3 contains 14 residues. The CDR3 is CASSTDGAVTEAFF. CDR3 nucleotides: TGTGCCAGTAGTACTGACGGGGCTGTCACTGAAGCTTTCTTT. The entire variable domain, with the rest obtained from reference TRBV19 and TRBJ1-1, is as follows: DGGITQSPKYLFRKEGQNVTLSCEQNLNHDAMYWYRQDPGQGLRLIYYSQIVNDFQKGDIAEGYSVSREKKESFPLTVTSAQKNPTAFYLCASSTDGAVTEAFFGQGTRLTVV.

The rearrangement joins TRBV6-6 to TRBJ2-1; 9 bases are shared with TRBD2. The CDR3 loop spans 15 amino acids. With V trimmed by 10 bases and J by 7 bases, 14 bases remained unmatched. The germline CDR1 and CDR2 sequences are MNHNY and SVGAGI (reference sequence). In DNA, the CDR3 is TGTGCCACCCACCCCCTAGCGGGGCTACGGAATGAGCAGTTCTTC. Amino acids: CATHPLAGLRNEQFF.

This clone was observed a few times. At one of its ends the junction is not consistent with the germline gene, which may arise from a read error. The chain has TRBV7-3 and TRBJ2-7, with D hard to call. The CDR3 has 13 residues. Germline lookup yields CDR1 SGHTA and CDR2 FQGTGA. As DNA, the CDR3 is TGTGCCAGCAGCGTAACTTTGGGATACGAGCAGTACTTC. It translates to CASSVTLGYEQYF.

V usage is TRBV5-5 and J usage is TRBJ1-1, with D tentatively TRBD1 (5 bases). Trimming stripped 3 bases from V and 0 bases from J, with 9 bases between. Germline V gene lookup returns CDR1 SGHKS and CDR2 YYEKEE (reference sequence). The CDR3 consists of 14 residues. The CDR3 region has the DNA TGTGCCAGCAGCTGGGGACGGCTGAACACTGAAGCTTTCTTT. The encoded protein is CASSWGRLNTEAFF.

The chain recombines TRBV7-9 with TRBJ2-5; 11 bases agree with TRBD2. The CDR3 loop spans 15 amino acids. Germline CDR1 is SEHNR and CDR2 is FQNEAQ (reference sequence). The V gene end was trimmed by 2 bases and the J gene end by 7 bases; junction bases not matched to a gene: 6. CDR3 in amino acids: CASSLSGLAAPTQYF. Written as DNA, the CDR3 is TGTGCCAGCAGCTTATCGGGACTAGCGGCACCGACCCAGTACTTC.